Listed here are 29 T cell receptor beta chains from one sample, sequenced in a study of cytomegalovirus exposure and HLA in healthy donors (dated by TCRdb to 2017 to 2019). Library method: the immunoSEQ multiplex PCR assay. For the multiplex PCR, a mixture combining 60 forward primers for TCR Vbeta segments and 13 reverse primers for TCR Jbeta segments was used. TCRdb stores this immuneACCESS table with in-frame sequences only. Part of the clones is absent; in the studies checked, under half of the shortfall reflects unresolved V genes, and no reason is known for the rest. The sample table holds about 90,000 clones, of which just over 75% were seen once. The top ten clones comprise 0.57% of the sample. The specimen sequenced was PBMCs. Source of these receptors: a man aged 25-45 years in good health and CMV-seronegative.

The chain couples TRBV11-2 to TRBJ2-5; TRBD2 agrees at 8 bases. CDR1 SGHAT and CDR2 FQNNGV come from the germline V gene. This CDR3 region has 16 residues. With 1 base clipped from V and 5 bases from J, the junction kept 9 bases outside the gene matches. The CDR3, as DNA: TGTGCCAGCAGCTTAGGGCTAGCGGGCAGTGTGGAGACCCAGTACTTC. Its protein is CASSLGLAGSVETQYF.

The chain carries TRBV4-1 and TRBJ2-1, with a possible D match to TRBD2 (6 bases). Germline CDR1 is MGHRA and CDR2 is YSYEKL. CDR3 size: 14 residues. The V end lost 3 bases, the J end lost 10 bases, and 16 bases lay between the germline ends. CDR3 nucleotide sequence: TGCGCCAGCAGCCAGAGAACGGCGGGACCCGAGCAGTTCTTC. Protein product: CASSQRTAGPEQFF.

V gene TRBV2 combines with J gene TRBJ2-7; a possible D gene is TRBD1 (5 bases). Germline V CDR1 and CDR2: SNHLY, FYNNEI. With 4 bases removed from V and 4 bases from J, the gap between germline ends came to 14 bases. The CDR3 totals 14 residues. The CDR3 DNA sequence: TGTGCCAGCAGTGGGCAGGGCAATTTGTACGAGCAGTACTTC. Residues: CASSGQGNLYEQYF.

This clone was detected once. The chain recombines TRBV7-9 with TRBJ2-2, with 8 bases lining up with TRBD1. The germline V gene encodes CDR1 SEHNR and CDR2 FQNEAQ (reference sequence). This CDR3 comprises 18 residues. The junction had 12 bases not matched to a gene; V was cut back by 4 bases and J by 2 bases. The CDR3 region has the DNA TGTGCCAGCAGCTCCCGCCCAGGGCAGGGGGCTAACACCGGGGAGCTGTTTTTT. Its protein is CASSSRPGQGANTGELFF. The variable domain in full, with the rest retrieved from reference TRBV7-9 and TRBJ2-2, is DTGVSQNPRHKITKRGQNVTFRCDPISEHNRLYWYRQTLGQGPEFLTYFQNEAQLEKSRLLSDRFSAERPKGSFSTLEIQRTEQGDSAMYLCASSSRPGQGANTGELFFGEGSRLTVL.

This clone has only one observation. The rearrangement joins TRBV7-8 to TRBJ1-2, with 10 bases lining up with TRBD1. The V segment lost 5 bases and the J segment 3 bases; nucleotides outside the gene matches: 3. The CDR3 has 14 amino acids. The germline gives CDR1 SGHVS, CDR2 FQNEAQ. CDR3 region: CASSQGQGDYGYTF. The CDR3 nucleotides are TGTGCCAGCAGCCAAGGACAGGGGGACTATGGCTACACCTTC.

This rearrangement joins TRBV29-1 to TRBJ1-5, with 7 positions matching TRBD1. Germline V gene lookup returns CDR1 SQVTM and CDR2 ANQGSEA. The V segment lost 4 bases and the J segment 5 bases; nucleotides outside the gene matches: 5. CDR3 length equals 13 residues. The CDR3 DNA follows: TGCAGCGTTGTGGTAGGGGGCGATCAGCCCCAGCATTTT. It yields the protein CSVVVGGDQPQHF. Based on the CDR3 plus reference TRBV29-1 and TRBJ1-5, the full variable domain is SAVISQKPSRDICQRGTSLTIQCQVDSQVTMMFWYRQQPGQSLTLIATANQGSEATYESGFVIDKFPISRPNLTFSTLTVSNMSPEDSSIYLCSVVVGGDQPQHFGDGTRLSIL.

The V and J genes are TRBV7-8 and TRBJ1-2, with D maybe TRBD1 (5 bases). V lost 3 bases and J 5 bases, leaving 10 bases between the germline ends. Germline V lookup: CDR1 SGHVS, CDR2 FQNEAQ. The CDR3 has 13 amino acids. As DNA, the CDR3 is TGTGCCAGCAGCTTCAGGGACTCTTATGGCTACACCTTC. Translating it yields CASSFRDSYGYTF.

V usage is TRBV5-4 and J usage is TRBJ1-2, with D perhaps matching TRBD1 (6 bases). Germline V CDR1 and CDR2: SGHNT, YYREEE (reference sequence). The CDR3 extends over 16 amino acids. V was pared by 4 bases and J by 8 bases, with 24 bases between. In DNA form, the CDR3 reads TGTGCCAGCAGCCGGGAAACGCAGGGGCCCTTTCGAGGCTACACCTTC. This gives the protein CASSRETQGPFRGYTF.

The chain employs TRBV7-2 and TRBJ1-2; 8 positions match TRBD1. This CDR3 has 12 amino acids. The J segment lost 9 bases and the V segment lost 6 bases, leaving 6 bases of the junction unmatched. The germline V gene has CDR1 SGHTA and CDR2 FQGNSA. The DNA for the CDR3 is TGTGCCAGCAGTAGAGGACAGGGCCGCTACACCTTC. Its translation is CASSRGQGRYTF.

The sample holds one count of this clone. This sequence joins TRBV20-1 and TRBJ1-1; 7 bases align to TRBD1. Germline V gene data show CDR1 as DFQATT and CDR2 as SNEGSKA (reference sequence). The CDR3 is 11 residues long. The CDR3 loop reads CSHRGDTEAFF. The CDR3 coding sequence is TGCAGCCACAGGGGAGACACTGAAGCTTTCTTT.

This clone has a single count. J is TRBJ1-3 and V is TRBV6-5, with D possibly being TRBD1 (5 bases). With 6 bases removed from V and 0 bases from J, the gap between germline ends came to 9 bases. Germline V gene sequence: CDR1 MNHEY, CDR2 SVGAGI. This CDR3 contains 14 residues. The chain's CDR3 is CASRGGYSGNTIYF. The CDR3 bases are TGTGCCAGCAGGGGGGGGTACTCTGGAAACACCATATATTTT.

This chain connects TRBV7-7 to TRBJ2-2, with 10 bases identical to TRBD2. The CDR3 has 16 residues. The junction had 5 bases not matched to a gene; V was cut back by 5 bases and J by 2 bases. Germline assignment: CDR1 SSHAT and CDR2 FNYEAQ (reference sequence). CDR3 nucleotide sequence: TGTGCCAGCAGCATAACTAGCGGGGTAAACACCGGGGAGCTGTTTTTT. Protein product: CASSITSGVNTGELFF.

This chain links TRBV25-1 with TRBJ1-1; D is undetermined. V was shortened by 3 bases and J by 0 bases, with 11 bases between the two germline ends. Germline loops: CDR1 MGHDK, CDR2 SYGVNS. The CDR3 covers 15 residues. The CDR3 sequence is CASSEFGRLNTEAFF. CDR3 coding DNA: TGTGCCAGCAGTGAGTTTGGGCGATTGAACACTGAAGCTTTCTTT.

This clone has just a few counts. The chain combines TRBV4-1 with TRBJ2-1, with 8 bases aligning to TRBD2. The CDR3 contains 17 residues. CDR1 MGHRA and CDR2 YSYEKL come from the germline V gene. V lost 6 bases and J lost 2; bases outside the gene matches: 12. The CDR3 bases are TGCGCCAGCAGTCTGCGGGGAGCGGGGGTAACCTACAATGAGCAGTTCTTC. Its translation: CASSLRGAGVTYNEQFF.

The rearrangement joins TRBV2 to TRBJ1-6, with a weak D call TRBD1 (5 bases). CDR3 length: 15 amino acids. Germline V CDR1 and CDR2: SNHLY, FYNNEI. V was trimmed by 6 bases and J by 5 bases, leaving 14 bases between them. CDR3 sequence (DNA): TGTGCCAGCAGAGGCAGGGTTGGAGATAATTCACCCCTCCACTTT. This translates into CASRGRVGDNSPLHF. Complete variable domain (other parts from reference TRBV2 and TRBJ1-6): EPEVTQTPSHQVTQMGQEVILRCVPISNHLYFYWYRQILGQKVEFLVSFYNNEISEKSEIFDDQFSVERPDGSNFTLKIRSTKLEDSAMYFCASRGRVGDNSPLHFGNGTRLTVT.

The chain links TRBV7-8 to TRBJ1-1; the D gene is possibly TRBD1 (6 bases). Germline CDR1 is SGHVS and CDR2 is FQNEAQ. The CDR3 consists of 16 residues. The V gene lost 5 bases and the J gene lost 5 bases, with 21 bases spanning the gap. For the CDR3, the DNA is TGTGCCAGCAGCCCCCGATTCGAGGGGGTAGGGACTGAAGCTTTCTTT. Protein: CASSPRFEGVGTEAFF.

The V gene is TRBV7-2, the J gene TRBJ1-2; TRBD1 matches at 9 bases. CDR1 is SGHTA and CDR2 is FQGNSA in the germline V gene. This CDR3 spans 13 amino acids. V lost 4 bases, J lost 7 bases, and 4 bases stayed unmatched. The CDR3 loop is CASSSQGAGGYTF. The CDR3 DNA reads as TGTGCCAGCAGCTCACAGGGGGCCGGTGGCTACACCTTC.

J is TRBJ1-2 and V is TRBV25-1, with 7 bases matching TRBD1. The CDR3 contains 18 residues. Per the germline V gene, CDR1 is MGHDK and CDR2 is SYGVNS. The V and J ends lost 6 bases and 1 base, in that order; junction bases with no gene match: 17. This CDR3 is CASSALGQAPRGNYGYTF. CDR3 sequence (DNA): TGTGCCAGCAGCGCACTTGGACAGGCCCCTAGGGGTAACTATGGCTACACCTTC.

V is TRBV5-5 and J is TRBJ2-3; 8 nucleotides line up with TRBD1. The trim removed 0 bases at V and 2 bases at J, leaving 5 bases unmatched. Germline V gene lookup returns CDR1 SGHKS and CDR2 YYEKEE (reference sequence). The CDR3 loop spans 16 amino acids. In nucleotides, the CDR3 is TGTGCCAGCAGCTTGGGGCAGGGGGCGAACACAGATACGCAGTATTTT. Protein: CASSLGQGANTDTQYF.

The genes are TRBV7-7 and TRBJ2-1; no reliable D call. Between the trimmed V and J ends, which lost 5 bases and 8 bases, there was a span of 13 bases. The germline gives CDR1 SSHAT, CDR2 FNYEAQ (reference sequence). The CDR3 runs to 13 residues. This CDR3 reads CASSHNRMDEQFF. The CDR3 nucleotides are TGTGCCAGCAGCCATAACAGAATGGATGAGCAGTTCTTC.

This rearrangement joins TRBV5-4 to TRBJ1-2; tentatively, D is TRBD1 (5 bases). The CDR3 runs to 16 residues. Germline CDR1 is SGHNT and CDR2 is YYREEE (reference sequence). V lost 1 base to trimming and J lost 4 bases, with 17 bases between them. Here the CDR3 DNA reads TGTGCCAGCAGCTTGCAGGAGGGGCTTAATCCCTATGGCTACACCTTC. It is translated as CASSLQEGLNPYGYTF.

The V and J genes are TRBV2 and TRBJ1-4; D not resolved. Germline V gives CDR1 SNHLY, CDR2 FYNNEI. The CDR3 is 14 residues long. V lost 6 bases and J lost 3, with 11 bases in between. As DNA, the CDR3 is TGTGCCAGCAGCTCAAGCCCTCCTAATGAAAAACTGTTTTTT. It codes for CASSSSPPNEKLFF.

The CDR3 bases are TGTGCCAGCAGTTTGTTACAGACAGGGGGGAAGAATGGCTACACCTTC. Amino acid sequence: CASSLLQTGGKNGYTF. This chain uses TRBV27 with TRBJ1-2; 9 bases align to TRBD1. This CDR3 contains 16 residues. Germline CDR1 MNHEY, CDR2 SMNVEV (reference sequence). The ends lost 3 bases at V and 6 bases at J; junction bases unmatched: 11.

V gene TRBV18 combines with J gene TRBJ1-3; D is unresolved. Germline values: CDR1 KGHSH, CDR2 LQKENI. Trimming took off 0 bases at V and 3 bases at J, with 6 bases between the two ends. The CDR3 is made up of 14 amino acids. For the CDR3, the DNA is TGTGCCAGCTCACCACCTCCCTTTGGAAACACCATATATTTT. Translating gives CASSPPPFGNTIYF.

The genes are TRBV11-2 and TRBJ2-7, with D unresolved. The V and J ends lost 0 bases and 0 bases respectively, with 6 bases between them. Germline V CDR1 and CDR2: SGHAT, FQNNGV. The CDR3 has 14 residues. Written as DNA, the CDR3 is TGTGCCAGCAGCTTAGACAGGTACTCCTACGAGCAGTACGTC. This sequence encodes CASSLDRYSYEQYV.

The V call is TRBV4-1, the J call TRBJ1-2, with D hard to call. Germline CDR1 MGHRA, CDR2 YSYEKL. The CDR3 length is 13 residues. Trimming cost V 6 bases and J 3 bases, with 11 bases left between them. The CDR3 is CASSGRADYGYTF. The DNA for the CDR3 is TGCGCCAGCAGTGGCAGAGCGGACTATGGCTACACCTTC.

V usage is TRBV5-6 and J usage is TRBJ2-7; 10 positions agree with TRBD2. The CDR3 consists of 14 residues. Germline V gives CDR1 SGHDT, CDR2 YYEEEE. Germline trimming cut 5 bases from V and 2 bases from J; bases unmatched to any gene: 4. The DNA for the CDR3 is TGTGCCAGCAGATTTCTAGCGGGGGCCTACGAGCAGTACTTC. Residues: CASRFLAGAYEQYF.

The chain employs TRBV19 and TRBJ2-4; weak D call: TRBD1 (5 bases). This CDR3 spans 16 amino acids. Germline V lookup: CDR1 LNHDA, CDR2 SQIVND (reference sequence). With 4 bases removed from V and 0 bases from J, the gap between germline ends came to 13 bases. The CDR3 region is CASSNFPGLAKNIQYF. CDR3 bases: TGTGCCAGTAGTAACTTTCCAGGGCTAGCCAAAAACATTCAGTACTTC.

The chain uses TRBV19 and TRBJ1-2; 9 nucleotides align to TRBD1. V gave up 4 bases and J gave up 3 bases; unmatched junction bases: 9. CDR1 LNHDA and CDR2 SQIVND come from the germline V gene (reference sequence). The CDR3 covers 16 residues. Here the CDR3 DNA reads TGTGCCAGTAGTACCCGACCGGGACAGGGTGACTATGGCTACACCTTC. It specifies CASSTRPGQGDYGYTF.